Presented here are 19 T cell receptor beta chains from one specimen sequenced in a study of T cells in Graves' hyperthyroidism and ophthalmopathy. Amplification of TCR beta CDR3 regions used RNA as the template. Primed by the HTBI set, a first-round RT-PCR was run on the TCR CDR3. TCRdb analysed the multiplex PCR reads with MiXCR anew, one entry per CDR3 protein. The data contain hundreds of thousands of distinct CDR3 sequences, around 38% of them singletons. Sequenced material: blood. The receptors shown here come from a man between 18 and 35 years old with Graves' hyperthyroidism.

A few counts support this clonotype. V is TRBV5-6 and J is TRBJ1-2; 12 bases agree with TRBD1. V was pared by 2 bases and J by 6 bases, with 5 bases of the junction left unmatched. Per the germline V gene, CDR1 is SGHDT and CDR2 is YYEEEE. The CDR3 extends over 15 amino acids. The CDR3 sequence is CASSFRDRGLNGYTF. The CDR3 DNA is TGTGCCAGCAGCTTTAGGGACAGGGGGCTGAATGGCTACACCTTC.

This chain links TRBV11-2 with TRBJ2-5; the match to TRBD2 covers 13 bases. The CDR3 consists of 16 residues. J lost 5 bases, V lost 5 bases, and 8 bases had no gene match. Germline V lookup: CDR1 SGHAT, CDR2 FQNNGV. CDR3 nucleotides: TGTGCCAGCAGCCTGCGGACTAGCGGGAGTACGGAGACCCAGTACTTC. Translation: CASSLRTSGSTETQYF.

The chain links TRBV7-9 to TRBJ1-1; D call uncertain. Trimming took 0 bases from V and 3 from J, leaving 8 bases between them. The CDR3 consists of 14 residues. Germline V gives CDR1 SEHNR, CDR2 FQNEAQ (reference sequence). The CDR3 DNA sequence: TGTGCCAGCAGCTTAGCGGACCTTTACACTGAAGCTTTCTTT. As protein: CASSLADLYTEAFF.

The sample holds a few counts of this clonotype. The chain carries TRBV11-2 and TRBJ2-7, with a tentative D call TRBD2 (5 bases). There are 14 residues in the CDR3. Trimming cost V 6 bases and J 6 bases, with 18 bases left between them. Germline-derived CDR1 and CDR2 are SGHAT and FQNNGV. In DNA form, the CDR3 reads TGTGCCAGCAGGCTAGCCGGTAGCCCAGGCGAGCAGTACTTC. Protein: CASRLAGSPGEQYF. The variable domain in full, with the rest retrieved from reference TRBV11-2 and TRBJ2-7, is EAGVAQSPRYKIIEKRQSVAFWCNPISGHATLYWYQQILGQGPKLLIQFQNNGVVDDSQLPKDRFSAERLKGVDSTLKIQPAKLEDSAVYLCASRLAGSPGEQYFGPGTRLTVT.

The V call is TRBV7-2, the J call TRBJ1-2, with 7 bases identical to TRBD1. From germline, CDR1 is SGHTA and CDR2 FQGNSA. The CDR3 has 15 amino acids. V dropped 4 bases and J dropped 4; count of bases not matched to a gene: 9. CDR3 amino acids: CASSSFPGGRYGYTF. Written as DNA, the CDR3 is TGTGCCAGCAGCTCTTTCCCAGGGGGACGCTATGGCTACACCTTC.

This clonotype was seen at least ten times. This sequence joins TRBV19 and TRBJ2-7, with D perhaps TRBD2 (5 bases). The CDR3 loop spans 11 amino acids. Trimming pared 10 bases from V and 7 bases from J, leaving 14 bases between. The V gene's germline CDR1 is LNHDA and CDR2 SQIVND (reference sequence). The CDR3 DNA sequence: TGTGCCACCACCATCGGGGAAGAGCAGTACTTC. This gives the protein CATTIGEEQYF.

The chain couples TRBV7-9 to TRBJ2-7; TRBD1 aligns across 7 bases. The CDR3 has 14 residues. V lost 5 bases and J lost 4; bases outside the gene matches: 8. Germline CDR1 and CDR2: SEHNR and FQNEAQ (reference sequence). Here the CDR3 DNA reads TGTGCCAGCAGCGCGACAGGGAAGGGGTACGAGCAGTACTTC. Encoded protein: CASSATGKGYEQYF.

This clonotype appeared once. A much larger clone is a single base away; this may be a read error. The chain joins TRBV7-2 to TRBJ2-7; 7 nucleotides align to TRBD1. The CDR3 is 15 residues long. Germline V lookup: CDR1 SGHTA, CDR2 FQGNSA. The V and J ends lost 1 base and 0 bases, in that order; junction bases with no gene match: 3. CDR3 in amino acids: CASSLGGQLSYEQYF. Written as DNA, the CDR3 is TGTGCCAGCAGCTTAGGGGGACAGCTCTCCTACGAGCAGTACTTC.

This clonotype was seen ten or more times. The chain employs TRBV2 and TRBJ2-2; TRBD2 matches 8 bases. Germline-derived CDR1 and CDR2 are SNHLY and FYNNEI. The CDR3 has 16 amino acids. Trimming took 2 bases from V and 5 from J; bases not matched to a gene: 7. CDR3 coding DNA: TGTGCCAGCAGTGAACGGCCACTAGCGGCTACCGGGGAGCTGTTTTTT. Translation gives CASSERPLAATGELFF.

V is TRBV12-3 or TRBV12-4 and J is TRBJ1-1; D remains unclear. The CDR3 runs 14 residues. With 1 base removed from V and 3 bases from J, the gap between germline ends came to 9 bases. Here the CDR3 reads CASSLGTLDTEAFF. The CDR3 region has the DNA TGTGCCAGCAGTTTAGGGACCTTAGACACTGAAGCTTTCTTT.

The chain joins TRBV12-3 or TRBV12-4 to TRBJ1-1; TRBD1 matches at 11 bases. J lost 11 bases, V lost 6 bases, and 8 bases had no gene match. The length of the CDR3 is 13 residues. The DNA of the CDR3 is TGTGCCAGCAGCCGTCCCGGGACAGGGGGGGCTTTCTTT. It translates to CASSRPGTGGAFF.

About this clonotype itself: A junction end diverges from the germline sequence, so it may reflect a read error. The chain recombines TRBV10-3 with TRBJ1-3, with D uncertain. Germline V CDR1 and CDR2: ENHRY, SYGVKD. CDR3 length: 15 amino acids. The CDR3 DNA follows: TGTGCCAGCAGTTCATTAGCCCATCCTCGAAACACCATATATTTT. Encoded protein: CASSSLAHPRNTIYF.

In this sample, this clonotype turned up many times. As DNA, the CDR3 is TGCAGCGTTGGAGAACTAGCGGGTAACGAGCAGTACTTC. Its protein is CSVGELAGNEQYF. This chain links TRBV29-1 with TRBJ2-7; 9 bases match TRBD2. J lost 5 bases, V lost 4 bases, and 6 bases had no gene match. From germline, CDR1 is SQVTM and CDR2 ANQGSEA. CDR3 size: 13 residues.

The V and J genes are TRBV19 and TRBJ2-7; unclear D gene. Germline CDR1 reads LNHDA; CDR2 reads SQIVND (reference sequence). This CDR3 spans 12 amino acids. With 9 bases removed from V and 4 bases from J, the gap between germline ends came to 13 bases. In DNA, the CDR3 is TGTGCCAGCAGCTTTGAGTTTTACGAGCAGTACTTC. This codes for CASSFEFYEQYF.

As for this clonotype: The conserved phenylalanine or tryptophan is not found at the CDR3 terminus, so this likely reflects a read error. The limits of the CDR3 on the DNA are not certain, so only TCRdb's listed CDR3 is given. The chain combines TRBV2 with TRBJ1-1; the table's D call of TRBD1 was not tested on the DNA. The CDR3 comprises 9 residues, both ends counted. Germline V lookup: CDR1 SNHLY, CDR2 FYNNEI. CDR3 region: CASSPTGRP.

This clonotype was counted ten times or more. The chain couples TRBV10-3 to TRBJ1-2, with a tentative D call TRBD1 (5 bases). Trimming left V 9 bases short and J 2 bases short, with 10 bases between. Germline V gives CDR1 ENHRY, CDR2 SYGVKD. The CDR3 is 12 residues long. DNA of the CDR3: TGTGCCATTGAAGGGGCGAACTATGGCTACACCTTC. It specifies CAIEGANYGYTF.

This clonotype has more than one count but fewer than ten. The chain recombines TRBV10-3 with TRBJ1-3; 9 nucleotides align to TRBD1. J was trimmed by 4 bases and V by 8 bases; bases with no gene match: 3. Germline CDR1 is ENHRY and CDR2 is SYGVKD. There are 13 residues in the CDR3. The CDR3 reads CAISGTGGNTIYF. CDR3 coding DNA: TGTGCCATCTCCGGGACAGGGGGAAACACCATATATTTT.

CDR3 nucleotides: TGTGCCAGCAAGAGGACAGGGACGAACACTGAAGCTTTCTTT. The encoded protein is CASKRTGTNTEAFF. J is TRBJ1-1 and V is TRBV6-5, with TRBD1 identical over 8 bases. This CDR3 comprises 14 residues. The V gene end was trimmed by 7 bases and the J gene end by 1 base; junction bases not matched to a gene: 5. Germline CDR1 reads MNHEY; CDR2 reads SVGAGI.

Note on this clonotype: A much larger clone lies a single base off, so this may be a read error. This chain joins TRBV19 and TRBJ1-5, with D hard to call. This CDR3 has 15 residues. The V gene lost 3 bases and the J gene lost 5 bases, with 14 bases spanning the gap. CDR1 is LNHDA and CDR2 is SQIVND in the germline V gene (reference sequence). CDR3 nucleotide sequence: TGTGCCAGTAGTATGGTAGGGTTCGGGGATCAGCCCCAGCATTTT. Protein sequence: CASSMVGFGDQPQHF.